Sequencing of this TCR beta chain was carried out in a study of T cells in localized non-small cell lung cancer. Study results and caveats: Adjacent lung held a median 57 of the top 100 tumor clones. Uninvolved adjacent lung showed higher T cell clonality than tumor. Longer overall survival was seen with higher T cell density measured in blood.

The CDR3 spans 16 residues. Per the germline V gene, CDR1 is MNHGY and CDR2 is SAAAGT. V gave up 0 bases and J gave up 4 bases; unmatched junction bases: 7. Method: immunoSEQ multiplex PCR; TCRdb's copy keeps in-frame clones and lacks some. The data contain some 2,000 clones, roughly 21% of them singletons. This clone has just a few counts. The antigen is not known. The receptor was derived from a man aged 35 to 69 with stage II lung adenocarcinoma. This material consisted of normal lung tissue next to the tumor, taken before any cancer treatment. The chain couples TRBV6-8 to TRBJ2-7; 9 positions match TRBD1. CDR3 sequence reads: CASSYSLIGQGYEQYF. Here the CDR3 DNA reads TGTGCCAGCAGTTACTCCCTTATCGGACAGGGGTACGAGCAGTACTTC.